This entry lists 20 T cell receptor beta chains sequenced from one sample in a study of regulatory T cells in long-lasting Graves disease. Documented time point: persistent/refractory GD, antithyroid drugs over 5 years with positive TRAb. There was RNA extracted from PBMCs, and the TCR library was made from it. Libraries of TCR beta came from iRepertoire HTBI primers plus Arm-PCR of CDR3 regions. Using its own MiXCR run on the multiplex PCR reads, TCRdb lists one record per CDR3 protein. Of approximately 690,000 distinct CDR3 sequences in the sample, 25% to 30% were seen once. Sequencing was performed on peripheral blood mononuclear cells (PBMCs), taken when the disease was refractory, from a patient treated with antithyroid drugs. All receptors derive from a female donor with Graves disease.

The CDR3 nucleotides are TGTGCCAGCAGCCAGGATGCAGGGGCTAACTATGGCTACACCTTC. Translation: CASSQDAGANYGYTF. The rearrangement links TRBV3-1 to TRBJ1-2; D might be TRBD1 (6 bases). The CDR3 is made up of 15 amino acids. V was shortened by 3 bases and J by 0 bases, with 11 bases between the two germline ends. Germline V gene sequence: CDR1 LGHDT, CDR2 YNNKEL (reference sequence).

The chain recombines TRBV29-1 with TRBJ2-5; 8 positions agree with TRBD1. This CDR3 contains 13 residues. CDR1 and CDR2 (germline): SQVTM, ANQGSEA. Germline trimming cut 6 bases from V and 3 bases from J; bases unmatched to any gene: 6. Here the CDR3 DNA reads TGCAGCGTCAAGCCAGGGGGCGAAGAGACCCAGTACTTC. It yields the protein CSVKPGGEETQYF.

This clonotype was detected a few times. The junction does not match germline at one end; this may be a read error. The chain couples TRBV28 to TRBJ1-3, with no clear D. CDR3 length equals 12 residues. Germline CDR1 MDHEN, CDR2 SYDVKM. The CDR3 is CASSPSRNTIYF. The CDR3 DNA reads as TGTGCCAGCAGTCCCTCTCGAAACACCATATATTTT. Variable domain in full (rest from reference TRBV28 and TRBJ1-3): DVKVTQSSRYLVKRTGEKVFLECVQDMDHENMFWYRQDPGLGLRLIYFSYDVKMKEKGDIPEGYSVSREKKERFSLILESASTNQTSMYLCASSPSRNTIYFGEGSWLTVV.

V is TRBV20-1 and J is TRBJ2-2; 8 bases align to TRBD2. J gave up 6 bases and V 6 bases, and 15 bases lay outside the gene matches. Germline V lookup: CDR1 DFQATT, CDR2 SNEGSKA (reference sequence). The CDR3 consists of 16 residues. CDR3 in DNA: TGCAGTGCCAGCGGGCCGATCCTAGCGGGCCCCGGGGAGCTGTTTTTT. It codes for CSASGPILAGPGELFF.

The chain joins TRBV20-1 to TRBJ1-3; maybe TRBD1 (5 bases). Germline values: CDR1 DFQATT, CDR2 SNEGSKA (reference sequence). V was shortened by 3 bases and J by 2 bases, with 11 bases between the two germline ends. The CDR3 runs to 14 residues. CDR3 in DNA: TGCAGTGCTAGTGTGGGGACGGCTGGAAACACCATATATTTT. Translation: CSASVGTAGNTIYF.

The J gene is TRBJ2-7, the V gene TRBV12-3 or TRBV12-4, with 8 bases fitting TRBD1. After removal of 6 bases from V and 3 bases from J, the junction contained 10 bases not matched to a gene. This CDR3 is built from 15 residues. The CDR3: CASSPRTGTVYEQYF. The DNA of the CDR3 is TGTGCCAGCAGCCCCCGGACAGGGACGGTCTACGAGCAGTACTTC.

The chain has TRBV2 and TRBJ2-7; D may be TRBD1 (5 bases). V was trimmed by 3 bases and J by 2 bases, leaving 17 bases between them. Per germline, CDR1 SNHLY and CDR2 FYNNEI. The CDR3 consists of 16 residues. CDR3 residues: CASSDLTATHPYEQYF. The CDR3 DNA reads TGTGCCAGCAGTGACCTGACAGCCACTCATCCCTACGAGCAGTACTTC.

This clonotype was detected only a few times. The genes are TRBV27 and TRBJ1-3, with D unclear. V was shortened by 2 bases and J by 3 bases, with 11 bases between the two germline ends. CDR1 and CDR2 (germline): MNHEY, SMNVEV (reference sequence). The CDR3 length is 15 residues. The CDR3 nucleotides are TGTGCCAGCAGTTTAAGAGCGTTCGGTGGAAACACCATATATTTT. Its translation is CASSLRAFGGNTIYF.

The J gene is TRBJ1-5, the V gene TRBV29-1; weak D call: TRBD1 (5 bases). V was clipped by 7 bases and J by 6 bases, with 13 bases between them. The CDR3 sequence is 12 residues long. Per germline, CDR1 SQVTM and CDR2 ANQGSEA. In DNA form, the CDR3 reads TGCAGCGCGAGGCAGGGAACTCAGCCCCAGCATTTT. Translated, it gives CSARQGTQPQHF.

This clonotype showed up many times. The V call is TRBV20-1, the J call TRBJ1-1; D may be TRBD1 (6 bases). The CDR3 length is 15 residues. V shed 2 bases and J shed 4 bases, with 17 bases lying between them. CDR1 is DFQATT and CDR2 is SNEGSKA in the germline V gene (reference sequence). CDR3 loop: CSARRRGQSRTEAFF. In nucleotides, the CDR3 is TGCAGTGCTAGACGTCGAGGACAGTCACGCACTGAAGCTTTCTTT.

This clonotype was seen repeatedly, ten times or more. V and J are TRBV20-1 and TRBJ1-4; the match to TRBD1 covers 8 bases. CDR3 length equals 14 residues. Germline CDR1 is DFQATT and CDR2 is SNEGSKA (reference sequence). Trimming cost V 6 bases and J 3 bases; bases outside gene matches: 6. The CDR3 here is CSARTGWSNEKLFF. The CDR3 DNA follows: TGCAGTGCGCGGACAGGGTGGTCTAATGAAAAACTGTTTTTT.

This clonotype has ten or more counts. The rearrangement uses TRBV28 and TRBJ1-4, with a tentative D call TRBD1 (6 bases). This CDR3 region has 17 residues. Per the germline V gene, CDR1 is MDHEN and CDR2 is SYDVKM. Between the trimmed V and J ends, which lost 4 bases and 5 bases, there was a span of 20 bases. The CDR3 bases are TGTGCCAGCAGTTCCCCAGGACAGCACTTAAGAAATGAAAAACTGTTTTTT. It specifies CASSSPGQHLRNEKLFF.

The chain links TRBV6-1 to TRBJ1-1; D is undetermined. Trimming took off 8 bases at V and 1 base at J, with 14 bases between the two ends. Germline values: CDR1 MNHNS, CDR2 SASEGT. The CDR3 runs 14 residues. CDR3 residues: CASAAVRWNTEAFF. The CDR3 region has the DNA TGTGCCAGCGCCGCCGTTAGATGGAACACTGAAGCTTTCTTT.

This clonotype was seen more than once but under ten times. The rearrangement uses TRBV12-3 or TRBV12-4 and TRBJ1-5; a weak D match, TRBD1 (6 bases). Trimming removed 5 bases at V and 10 bases at J, with 18 bases between. This CDR3 region has 14 residues. The CDR3 here is CASSITGPLGPQHF. The CDR3 nucleotides are TGTGCCAGCAGTATTACAGGGCCCCTTGGTCCCCAGCATTTT.

This clonotype was picked up a small number of times. The chain carries TRBV10-3 and TRBJ1-2; D gene unclear. Trimming removed 6 bases at V and 3 bases at J, with 17 bases between. The CDR3 extends over 15 amino acids. Germline V gene sequence: CDR1 ENHRY, CDR2 SYGVKD. The CDR3, as DNA: TGTGCCATCAGCGAAGCGGGCCCGGCGGACTATGGCTACACCTTC. Its translation is CAISEAGPADYGYTF.

The chain recombines TRBV3-1 with TRBJ1-1; D perhaps matches TRBD1 (5 bases). This CDR3 spans 15 amino acids. The germline CDR1 and CDR2 sequences are LGHDT and YNNKEL (reference sequence). V lost 6 bases to trimming and J lost 4 bases, with 18 bases between them. CDR3 amino acids: CASSQGLWGGTEAFF. CDR3 nucleotide sequence: TGTGCCAGCAGTCAGGGTCTATGGGGCGGCACTGAAGCTTTCTTT.

This clonotype appeared a few times. This chain connects TRBV10-3 to TRBJ1-1; D not certain. This CDR3 region has 12 residues. The germline V gene has CDR1 ENHRY and CDR2 SYGVKD. V was pared by 3 bases and J by 1 base, with 3 bases between. The CDR3 DNA reads as TGTGCCATCAGTGAACCGAACACTGAAGCTTTCTTT. It encodes CAISEPNTEAFF.

This chain joins TRBV3-1 and TRBJ1-3; D might be TRBD1 (5 bases). The V gene lost 4 bases and the J gene lost 0 bases, with 10 bases spanning the gap. The length of the CDR3 is 15 residues. In germline, CDR1 is LGHDT, CDR2 YNNKEL (reference sequence). CDR3 nucleotides: TGTGCCAGCAGCCGTCGGGGCGACTCTGGAAACACCATATATTTT. Its translation is CASSRRGDSGNTIYF.

As concerns this clonotype: A much larger clone lies one base from this, so it may be a read error. The chain combines TRBV29-1 with TRBJ2-7; 7 bases are a match to TRBD2. Trimming at V came to 7 bases and at J to 5 bases, leaving 11 bases not matched to a gene. The CDR3 covers 13 residues. CDR1 is SQVTM, CDR2 ANQGSEA, per germline. The CDR3 DNA is TGCAGCGCTGCAGTCCTAGCGGTCCACGAGCAGTACTTC. Residues: CSAAVLAVHEQYF.

In this sample, this clonotype turned up many times. The chain employs TRBV29-1 and TRBJ1-1, with TRBD1 identical over 10 bases. This CDR3 has 15 residues. Germline lookup yields CDR1 SQVTM and CDR2 ANQGSEA. J gave up 0 bases and V 4 bases, and 5 bases lay outside the gene matches. The CDR3 DNA sequence: TGCAGCGTTGGGACAGGGGGGGGGATGAACACTGAAGCTTTCTTT. It is translated as CSVGTGGGMNTEAFF.